This T cell receptor beta chain came from a study of vaccination effects on CD4 cells after COVID-19. Findings of the study overall: There was marked clonal contraction among infection- and vaccine-induced clones late after vaccination.

Germline V CDR1 and CDR2: SGHAT, FQDESV (reference sequence). This CDR3 comprises 11 residues. Using immunoSEQ multiplex PCR, the repertoire was profiled, and TCRdb retains in-frame clones only, with some absent. The sample yields about 40,000 clones, under 70% seen once. Culture proceeded for about ten days, and CD4+ T cells were then isolated. All participants had two doses of either the BNT162b2 or mRNA-1273 vaccine. Details on this clone: Its antigen is undetermined. One end of the junction varies from germline; a read error may be responsible.

The chain links TRBV11-1 to TRBJ2-5; D may match TRBD1 or TRBD2 (5 bases each). The sample consisted of CD4+ T cells from PBMCs cultured without peptide, taken after COVID-19 vaccination. The TCR originated in a human donor who received a COVID-19 vaccine. In DNA, the CDR3 is TGTGCCAGCAGCTCGCCGGGACCCGGGGACTTC. It translates to CASSSPGPGDF.